This T cell receptor (beta chain) was found in a study of T cells in Graves' hyperthyroidism and ophthalmopathy (dated by TCRdb to about 2019). Regarding the study in general: Peripheral blood was sampled at the time of initial diagnosis, prior to any treatment. In addition, the study compared T-cell repertoires in thyroid tissue and in blood from roughly 6 Graves' hyperthyroidism patients. Whether ophthalmopathy could be predicted prospectively was tested in an independent validation cohort made up of roughly 19 hyperthyroidism patients plus 17 patients who later progressed to ophthalmopathy. Following sampling, methimazole starting at 30 mg daily was given to hyperthyroidism patients, and high-dose intravenous methylprednisolone was given to ophthalmopathy patients. TCR Vbeta CDR3 sequencing of 130 to 150 peripheral blood samples (approximately 44 ophthalmopathy, roughly 74 hyperthyroidism and roughly 17 progressor patients) is reported in the paper. To identify distinguishing TCR V-J signatures, a discovery cohort of about 100 patients was used, comprising 43 with Graves' ophthalmopathy and around 60 with stable Graves' hyperthyroidism. The approximately 98 discovery patients were randomly divided into training and test sets at a 7:3 ratio. General conclusions and limits of the study: Sample size was not statistically predetermined, and investigators were not blinded to group allocation. Most expanded thyroid clonotypes (frequency above 0.001) were also detected in blood, suggesting blood repertoires may reflect thyroid immune responses. In validation, the model predicted progression to ophthalmopathy a median of roughly 6.2 months before onset, with around 70% sensitivity and roughly 77% specificity. In cross-validation, a model built on a 13 V-J signature told ophthalmopathy apart from stable hyperthyroidism with roughly 87% sensitivity and approximately 81% specificity, and in testing the same model reached 80%/75%.

TCR beta CDR3 regions were amplified from RNA transcripts. The first round of RT-PCR for the TCR CDR3 was performed with the HTBI primer set and the Qiagen OneStep RT-PCR kit. Libraries were constructed in a second round of multiplex PCR, after which size selection and purification were carried out. The libraries were sequenced on an Illumina HiSeq2000 using paired-end 100 bp reads. The study's own analysis went as follows. SOAPnuke was used to process the raw data, removing reads that contained adapters or uncalled bases, had a mean Phred below 15, or lacked an exact match to the constant primer or identifier. High-quality paired reads were merged with COPE v1.2.5, and unique nucleotide sequences were defined as clonotypes. Clonotypes were aligned to IMGT TRBV, TRBD and TRBJ reference segments using MiTCR v1.1. The analysis was restricted to V-J combinations with a frequency above 0.0001, which together covered roughly 99% of the repertoires. The TCS score was defined as the ratio of F50 (clonal expansion) to E x V (chaos), calculated using BLOSUM62-based TCRdist between CDR3 peptides within each V-J. Welch's t-statistics and random forest reduced 500 to 550 V-J features to some 14, which were used in a naive Bayes classifier (R e1071). TCRdb applied fastp at Q25 and MiXCR to the public reads, then kept only in-frame beta chains. CDR3 protein duplicates are merged, each entry listing the most common genes and DNA. None of the V and J calls come from the authors' own analysis; TCRdb made them. Present in this sample are about 350,000 distinct CDR3 sequences, approximately 15% of which were seen just once. 20% to 25% of the sample is held by the ten biggest clonotypes.

This clonotype was found many times. Its specific antigen is unknown. Base qualities are missing; no much larger clone stands one base away. Stable Graves' hyperthyroidism was defined as the absence of progression to ophthalmopathy over 18 months of follow-up. Hyperthyroidism patients were newly diagnosed, had a disease duration of under 2 months, and were aged 18 to 65 years. Patients with uncontrolled infections, other autoimmune diseases, pregnancy or lactation were excluded. Clinical symptoms, serum thyroxine and TRAb, thyroid ultrasound, and orbital computed tomography formed the basis for the diagnoses. PBMCs were isolated from about 9.2 ml of fresh peripheral blood by Ficoll-Paque density gradient centrifugation. Total RNA was extracted with Trizol reagent, and quality was checked on an Agilent 2100 Bioanalyzer. Spanning cysteine to phenylalanine, the CDR3 consists of 15 amino acids. Of all the DNA, just the CDR3 is kept, 45 bases in frame from base 1. V lost 5 bases and J lost 5 bases; the stretch between them is 16 bases long. From the germline V gene, CDR1 is MDHEN and CDR2 is SYDVKM.

Sequenced sample: blood. This clonotype was obtained from a woman aged 30 to 39 with Graves' hyperthyroidism. Recombination connected TRBV28 to TRBJ1-5; TRBD1 is perhaps the D gene, given 6 matching bases. The CDR3 corresponds to CASSTGGGGDQPQHF. Here is the DNA: TGTGCCAGCAGTACCGGAGGGGGAGGTGATCAGCCCCAGCATTTT.